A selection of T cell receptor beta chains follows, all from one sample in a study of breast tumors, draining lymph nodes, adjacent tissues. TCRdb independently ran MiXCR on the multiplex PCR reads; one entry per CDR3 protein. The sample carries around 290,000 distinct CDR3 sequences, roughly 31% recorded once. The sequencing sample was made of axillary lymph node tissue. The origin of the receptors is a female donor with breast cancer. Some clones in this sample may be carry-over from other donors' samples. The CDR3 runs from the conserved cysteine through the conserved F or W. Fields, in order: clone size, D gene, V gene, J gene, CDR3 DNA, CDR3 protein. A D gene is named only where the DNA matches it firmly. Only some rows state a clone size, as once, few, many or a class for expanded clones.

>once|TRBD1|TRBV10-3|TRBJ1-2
TGTGCCATTCGTATAACCGGACAGGGAGACTATGGCTACATCTTC
CAIRITGQGDYGYIF
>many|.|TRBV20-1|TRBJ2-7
TGCAGTGCTAGTGGCGTGACTAGACCTTCCGACGAGCAGTACTTC
CSASGVTRPSDEQYF
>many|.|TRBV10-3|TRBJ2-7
TGTGCCATCAGTGAGTCGAAGGGTACCTACGAGCAGTACTTC
CAISESKGTYEQYF
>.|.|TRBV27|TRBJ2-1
TGTGCCAGCAGTATATTAATGACAGGCAGGTACAATGAGCAGTTCTTC
CASSILMTGRYNEQFF
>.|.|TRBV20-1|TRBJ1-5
TGCAGTGCTAGAGCTAATGGTCGGGGGACCCAGCATTTT
CSARANGRGTQHF
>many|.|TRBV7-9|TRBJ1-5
TGTGCCAGCAGCTTAGGGGGGCCCCATCAGCCCCAGCATTTT
CASSLGGPHQPQHF
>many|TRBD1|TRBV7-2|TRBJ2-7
TGTGCCAGCAGCGACGACAGGGGCACCTCCTACGAGCAGTACTTC
CASSDDRGTSYEQYF
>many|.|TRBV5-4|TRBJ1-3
TGTGCCAGCAGCTCTGCCAGCGACTCTGGAAACACCATATATTTT
CASSSASDSGNTIYF
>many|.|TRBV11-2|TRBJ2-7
TGTGCCAGCAGCTCCGGAAGGGGTAAGTACTTC
CASSSGRGKYF
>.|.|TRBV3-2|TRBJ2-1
TGTGCCAGCAGCCAAGGAATGCTAGCGGGGGTTAATGAGCAGTTCTTC
CASSQGMLAGVNEQFF
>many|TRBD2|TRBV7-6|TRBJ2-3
TGTGCCAGCAGCACCGGACTAGCGGGGCACACAGATACGCAGTATTTT
CASSTGLAGHTDTQYF